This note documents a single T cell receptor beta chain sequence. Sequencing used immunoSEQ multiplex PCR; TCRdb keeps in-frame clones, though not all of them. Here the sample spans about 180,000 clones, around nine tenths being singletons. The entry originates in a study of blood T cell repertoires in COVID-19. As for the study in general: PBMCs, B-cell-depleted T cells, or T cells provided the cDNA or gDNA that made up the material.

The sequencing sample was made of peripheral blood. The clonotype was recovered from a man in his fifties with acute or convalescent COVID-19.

The CDR3 reads CASSPPRGQETQYF. The CDR3 nucleotides are TGTGCCAGCTCACCGCCCCGGGGACAAGAGACCCAGTACTTC. The chain carries TRBV18 and TRBJ2-5; TRBD2 might be the D (5 bases). The CDR3 is 14 amino acids. The V end was cut by 3 bases, the J end by 2 bases, with 10 bases between. The germline V gene has CDR1 KGHSH and CDR2 LQKENI.